Detailed here is one TCR beta chain. This sample is part of a study of shared clonotypes between healthy human individuals. Overall study: The study drew on a couple of women and a few men aged 18 to 49 as donors.

Authors' methods: Filtering differed, since immunoSEQ gave only junction sequences and no quality scores. Profiling relied on immunoSEQ multiplex PCR, and the TCRdb table lists in-frame clones only, not all of them. The D gene and trimming were derived from the DNA, and the V and J assignments and clone size from that table. The top ten clones hold less than 40% of a sample with roughly 660,000 clones, roughly 91% of them seen once. This clonotype was sampled from a man younger than 30 in good health. Some clones in this sample may be carry-over from other donors' samples. The sample was memory CD8+ T cells from PBMCs. Documented subset: CD45RO+ cells pooled with CCR7-negative TemRA cells.

CDR3 DNA sequence: TGCAGCGTTGGTCCCGGGGCCCAGAAGGGCTACACCTTC. It codes for CSVGPGAQKGYTF. The chain has TRBV29-1 and TRBJ1-2; tentative D call: TRBD1 (5 bases). V was cut by 4 bases and J by 8 bases, with 17 bases left in between. The CDR3 has 13 residues. Per the germline V gene, CDR1 is SQVTM and CDR2 is ANQGSEA.